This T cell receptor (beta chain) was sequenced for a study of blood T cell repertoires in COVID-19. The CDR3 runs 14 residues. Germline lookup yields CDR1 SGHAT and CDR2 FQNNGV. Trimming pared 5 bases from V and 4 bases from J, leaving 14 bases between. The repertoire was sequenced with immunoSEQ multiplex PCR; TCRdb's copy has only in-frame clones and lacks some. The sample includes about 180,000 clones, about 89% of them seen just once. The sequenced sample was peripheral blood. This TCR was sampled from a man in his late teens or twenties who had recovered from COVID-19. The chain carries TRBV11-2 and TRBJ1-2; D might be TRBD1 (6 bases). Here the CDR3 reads CASSPPRTVYGYTF. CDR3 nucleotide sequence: TGTGCCAGCAGCCCGCCGAGGACAGTCTATGGCTACACCTTC.